These 15 T cell receptor beta chains share one sample of origin, sequenced in a study of OX40 agonist ivuxolimab in advanced cancers. Only in-frame clones appear in the TCRdb table, and some are missing; sequencing was by immunoSEQ multiplex PCR. The data contain about 79,000 clones, 88% of them seen just once; the ten biggest clones take up about 4%. Sequenced here: CD4+ or CD8+ T cells sorted from blood, sampled in a trial of the OX40 agonist ivuxolimab. The receptor set was obtained from an adult with an advanced solid tumor such as melanoma, head and neck, liver or kidney cancer.

V is TRBV7-8 and J is TRBJ1-4; 8 bases are shared with TRBD1. The CDR3 covers 18 residues. V was pared by 6 bases and J by 5 bases, with 17 bases of the junction left unmatched. CDR1 is SGHVS, CDR2 FQNEAQ, per germline. This CDR3 is CASRNTLLGQGINEKLFF. As DNA, the CDR3 is TGTGCCAGCAGAAACACCCTCCTAGGACAGGGCATAAATGAAAAACTGTTTTTT.

This clone was counted a few times. This chain links TRBV5-4 with TRBJ1-6; possibly TRBD1 for D (6 bases). The V and J ends lost 0 bases and 10 bases respectively, with 14 bases between them. CDR1 and CDR2 (germline): SGHNT, YYREEE (reference sequence). CDR3 length equals 15 residues. The CDR3 sequence is CASSLAGRGQSPLHF. CDR3 nucleotide sequence: TGTGCCAGCAGCTTGGCCGGCAGGGGTCAGTCACCCCTCCACTTT.

The chain couples TRBV5-1 to TRBJ2-1; TRBD1 aligns across 7 bases. With V trimmed by 0 bases and J by 5 bases, 5 bases remained unmatched. This CDR3 spans 15 amino acids. CDR1 is SGHRS and CDR2 is YFSETQ in the germline V gene. This chain's CDR3 is CASSLVVGGHNEQFF. The CDR3 bases are TGCGCCAGCAGCTTGGTTGTAGGGGGCCACAATGAGCAGTTCTTC. Variable domain in full (rest from reference TRBV5-1 and TRBJ2-1): KAGVTQTPRYLIKTRGQQVTLSCSPISGHRSVSWYQQTPGQGLQFLFEYFSETQRNKGNFPGRFSGRQFSNSRSEMNVSTLELGDSALYLCASSLVVGGHNEQFFGPGTRLTVL.

The rearrangement links TRBV6-5 to TRBJ1-5; tentative D call: TRBD1 (6 bases). V was trimmed by 5 bases and J by 7 bases, leaving 12 bases between them. CDR3 length equals 13 residues. The germline V gene encodes CDR1 MNHEY and CDR2 SVGAGI. The CDR3 DNA follows: TGTGCCAGCAGTGAACACAGGGCCCAGCCCCAGCATTTT. Its protein product is CASSEHRAQPQHF.

This clone is medium-sized (0.01 to 0.1%). Other DNA sequences in this specimen translate into the identical CDR3. The V and J genes are TRBV27 and TRBJ1-5; no reliable D call. Germline CDR1 reads MNHEY; CDR2 reads SMNVEV (reference sequence). Trimming left V 2 bases short and J 3 bases short, with 8 bases between. CDR3 length: 14 amino acids. The CDR3 region has the DNA TGTGCCAGCAGTTTAAATGGCAACAATCAGCCCCAGCATTTT. This translates into CASSLNGNNQPQHF.

Judged by abundance, this clone is medium-sized. The chain couples TRBV11-3 to TRBJ2-7, with 11 bases lining up with TRBD2. V was clipped by 4 bases and J by 2 bases; unmatched bases: 4. Germline assignment: CDR1 SGHNT and CDR2 YENEEA. The CDR3 totals 15 residues. The CDR3 region is CASSSGLAATYEQYF. The CDR3 DNA sequence: TGTGCCAGCAGCTCGGGACTAGCGGCTACCTACGAGCAGTACTTC.

DNA of the CDR3: TGTGCCAGCAGTGAAGCGGGCGGAACCACCTACGAGCAGTACTTC. Its protein is CASSEAGGTTYEQYF. The chain has TRBV2 and TRBJ2-7; D remains unclear. The germline gives CDR1 SNHLY, CDR2 FYNNEI. Trimming removed 0 bases from V and 2 bases from J, with 11 bases in between. CDR3 length: 15 residues.

V usage is TRBV6-1 and J usage is TRBJ2-5; tentative D call: TRBD1 (5 bases). The J call is in doubt because the DNA end fits TRBJ2-7 better. The CDR3 consists of 14 residues. Germline CDR1 and CDR2: MNHNS and SASEGT. DNA for the CDR3: TGTGCCAGCAGTTCCCGACAGCCGTCCTACGAGCAGTACTTC. Protein: CASSSRQPSYEQYF.

V usage is TRBV7-9 and J usage is TRBJ2-1, with a weak D call TRBD1 (6 bases). Deletions cut 2 bases from V and 5 bases from J, with 10 bases between. The CDR3 contains 14 residues. CDR1 is SEHNR and CDR2 is FQNEAQ in the germline V gene (reference sequence). CDR3 nucleotides: TGTGCCAGCAGCTTAATGCAGGGGAACAATGAGCAGTTCTTC. Protein sequence: CASSLMQGNNEQFF.

This chain joins TRBV9 and TRBJ1-2; D not resolved. V lost 0 bases and J lost 8, with 11 bases in between. CDR3 length equals 13 residues. CDR1 and CDR2 (germline): SGDLS, YYNGEE. The DNA for the CDR3 is TGTGCCAGCAGCGTAGCTAACGGAGGCGGCTACACCTTC. Translation: CASSVANGGGYTF.

The chain carries TRBV7-9 and TRBJ2-1, with D possibly being TRBD2 (6 bases). CDR3 length: 14 amino acids. Trimming stripped 4 bases from V and 3 bases from J, with 10 bases between. The germline CDR1 and CDR2 sequences are SEHNR and FQNEAQ (reference sequence). The DNA for the CDR3 is TGTGCCAGCAGCTATACTAGCTTCTACAATGAGCAGTTCTTC. Translated: CASSYTSFYNEQFF.

The genes are TRBV28 and TRBJ1-1, with D perhaps matching TRBD1 (5 bases). Germline assignment: CDR1 MDHEN and CDR2 SYDVKM. The CDR3 is 17 amino acids. V lost 4 bases and J 1 base, leaving 19 bases between the germline ends. In DNA, the CDR3 is TGTGCCAGCAGTTCGCCAGGGTTATCGACGGGGAACACTGAAGCTTTCTTT. Residues: CASSSPGLSTGNTEAFF. The full variable domain, with the rest looked up from reference TRBV28 and TRBJ1-1, is DVKVTQSSRYLVKRTGEKVFLECVQDMDHENMFWYRQDPGLGLRLIYFSYDVKMKEKGDIPEGYSVSREKKERFSLILESASTNQTSMYLCASSSPGLSTGNTEAFFGQGTRLTVV.

V usage is TRBV6-5 and J usage is TRBJ1-3; D unresolved. The V end lost 5 bases, the J end lost 0 bases, and 11 bases lay between the germline ends. In germline, CDR1 is MNHEY, CDR2 SVGAGI. The CDR3 runs to 15 residues. The CDR3 DNA sequence: TGTGCCAGCAGTCGCCAGCGAAGCTCTGGAAACACCATATATTTT. Its protein is CASSRQRSSGNTIYF.

The chain couples TRBV27 to TRBJ2-7; weak D call: TRBD2 (5 bases). The CDR3 is made up of 14 amino acids. In germline, CDR1 is MNHEY, CDR2 SMNVEV (reference sequence). Trimming removed 10 bases at V and 1 base at J, with 17 bases between. The CDR3: CATWDPRGSYEQYF. CDR3 DNA: TGTGCCACCTGGGATCCCCGGGGTTCCTACGAGCAGTACTTC.

This rearrangement joins TRBV27 to TRBJ1-2; maybe TRBD1 (5 bases). V dropped 5 bases and J dropped 3 bases, with 16 bases sitting between them. Germline CDR1 MNHEY, CDR2 SMNVEV (reference sequence). CDR3 length equals 15 residues. CDR3 protein: CASSPRRGGDYGYTF. The CDR3 nucleotides read TGTGCCAGCAGTCCCCGTAGGGGCGGGGACTATGGCTACACCTTC.